The T cell receptor (beta chain) described here comes from a study of blood T cell repertoires in COVID-19. Study at large: Sample material is recorded as cDNA or gDNA derived from T cells, B-cell-depleted T cells, or PBMCs.

V lost 0 bases and J lost 0; bases outside the gene matches: 3. CDR1 is SGHRS and CDR2 is YFSETQ in the germline V gene. The CDR3 spans 15 residues. The Seattle site enrolled patients during active infection and followed them longitudinally. Per the original methods: Reference gene primer amplification gave nucleated cell count estimates. Sequencing used immunoSEQ multiplex PCR; TCRdb keeps in-frame clones, though not all of them. V, J and clone size derive from that table, while D and trimming were established from the DNA sequence. The sample lists tens of thousands of clones, roughly four fifths occurring once.

The V gene is TRBV5-1, the J gene TRBJ2-7; 7 nucleotides match TRBD2. Sequenced: peripheral blood. The origin of this receptor is a man aged 25-45 years with COVID-19, enrolled during active disease. For the CDR3, the DNA is TGCGCCAGCAGCTTGGACGGGGGGAGCTCCTACGAGCAGTACTTC. This codes for CASSLDGGSSYEQYF.